This T cell receptor beta chain was obtained from a study of control samples from healthy donors and cancer patients. The repertoire was sequenced with immunoSEQ multiplex PCR; TCRdb's copy has only in-frame clones and lacks some. Of about 89,000 clones in the sample, about nine tenths were seen once. Sequenced material: blood. The clonotype was recovered from a man under 40 in good health.

The CDR3 loop is CASSFQGRGGGETQYF. The DNA of the CDR3 is TGCGCCAGCAGCTTCCAAGGGCGGGGGGGCGGAGAGACCCAGTACTTC. The V and J genes are TRBV5-1 and TRBJ2-5, with 9 bases identical to TRBD2. Trimming removed 2 bases from V and 4 bases from J; junction bases left unmatched: 9. Per germline, CDR1 SGHRS and CDR2 YFSETQ. This CDR3 contains 16 residues.